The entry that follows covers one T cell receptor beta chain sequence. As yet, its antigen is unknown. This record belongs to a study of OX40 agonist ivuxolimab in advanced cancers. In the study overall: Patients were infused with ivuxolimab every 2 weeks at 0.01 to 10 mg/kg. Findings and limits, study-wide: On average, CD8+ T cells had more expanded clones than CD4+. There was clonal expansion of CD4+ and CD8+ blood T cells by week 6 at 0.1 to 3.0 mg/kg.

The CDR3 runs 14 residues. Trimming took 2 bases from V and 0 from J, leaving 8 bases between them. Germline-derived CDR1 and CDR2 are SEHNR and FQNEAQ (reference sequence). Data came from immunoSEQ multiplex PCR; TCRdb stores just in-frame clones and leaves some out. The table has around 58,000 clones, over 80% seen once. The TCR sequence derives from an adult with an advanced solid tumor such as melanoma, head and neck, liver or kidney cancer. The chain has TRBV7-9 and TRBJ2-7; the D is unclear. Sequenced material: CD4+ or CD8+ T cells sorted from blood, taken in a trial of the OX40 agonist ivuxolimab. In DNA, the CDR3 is TGTGCCAGCAGCTTAACAGTGAGCTCCTACGAGCAGTACTTC. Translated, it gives CASSLTVSSYEQYF.